The entry below gives a single T cell receptor beta chain sequence along with its context. Assay: immunoSEQ multiplex PCR; the TCRdb copy retains only in-frame clones and omits some. The sample shows 150,000 to 200,000 clones, approximately 88% of them seen only once. There are 14 residues in the CDR3. The germline gives CDR1 SGHTA, CDR2 FQGTGA. The germline V and J ends were trimmed by 0 bases and 5 bases, with 9 bases remaining between them. These data come from a study of blood T cell repertoires in COVID-19. V is TRBV7-3 and J is TRBJ2-3, with D tentatively TRBD2 (5 bases). This clonotype originated in an elderly woman with active or convalescent COVID-19. The sequenced sample consisted of peripheral blood. As DNA, the CDR3 is TGTGCCAGCAGCTTAACGGCCGGAGGAGATACGCAGTATTTT. This gives the protein CASSLTAGGDTQYF.